This T cell receptor (beta chain) originates from a study of early T cells in non-severe SARS-CoV-2 infection. As for the study in general: RNA in bulk from unsorted whole blood was sequenced, and chains were unpaired.

Researchers tagged individual cDNA molecules with unique molecular identifiers. TCRdb called the 5' RACE reads again in MiXCR, with one record for every CDR3 protein. This table holds roughly 55,000 distinct CDR3 sequences, 15% found once. The V gene's germline CDR1 is SNHLY and CDR2 FYNNEI. CDR3 size: 11 residues. This clonotype was found a few times. At one boundary the junction diverges from the germline segment, which might be a read error. The chain recombines TRBV2 with TRBJ2-5, with D hard to call. This TCR was sampled from an adult who was a healthcare worker with PCR-confirmed SARS-CoV-2 infection or an uninfected control (not recorded which). This sample comprised whole blood, obtained at baseline. The CDR3 reads CASREGETQYF. For the CDR3, the DNA is TGTGCCAGCAGAGAAGGGGAGACCCAGTACTTC.